This T cell receptor (beta chain) was recorded in a study of metastatic and nonmetastatic thyroid tumors. TCRdb reanalyzed the PCR reads with MiXCR. This sample carries about 69,000 clones, 12% to 15% of them seen once, and the ten largest clones take approximately 7%. Germline V lookup: CDR1 MNHEY, CDR2 SVGEGT. Trimming took 4 bases from V and 7 from J; bases not matched to a gene: 9. This CDR3 is built from 14 residues. Thyroid surgery was performed in patients who had received no treatment beforehand. The origin of this receptor is a male donor with papillary thyroid cancer or a benign thyroid nodule (not recorded which). Some clones in this sample may be carry-over from other donors' samples. The rearrangement uses TRBV6-2 or TRBV6-3 and TRBJ2-7; TRBD2 matches at 8 bases. The sequencing input was blood. CDR3 DNA: TGTGCCAGCAGTTCAGGGACTAGTTTGTGGGAGCAGTACTTC. Amino acids: CASSSGTSLWEQYF.